This TCR beta chain was captured by sequencing in a study of technical replicates of blood from a handful of donors. The CDR3 has 17 amino acids. CDR1 SGHTA and CDR2 FQGNSA come from the germline V gene. The ends lost 7 bases at V and 4 bases at J; junction bases unmatched: 13. Measured with immunoSEQ multiplex PCR; TCRdb has only the in-frame clones, and not every one. Of over 85,000 clones listed, roughly 94% are singletons. The rearrangement joins TRBV7-2 to TRBJ2-1, with TRBD2 identical over 10 bases. This TCR derives from a human donor in good health. The sample consisted of T cells isolated from PBMCs. CDR3 residues: CASTYSSGSLGYNEQFF. For the CDR3, the DNA is TGTGCCAGCACCTATTCTAGCGGGAGTTTAGGGTACAATGAGCAGTTCTTC.